This note documents a single T cell receptor (beta chain) sequence. Antigen: not known. The sample is drawn from a study of T-cell reconstitution after alpha-beta-depleted transplantation in children. Unique molecular identifiers were incorporated during preparation of the TCRbeta library. TCRdb analysed the PCR reads with MiXCR anew, one entry per CDR3 protein. This table has 45,000 to 50,000 distinct CDR3 sequences, under 60% appearing once. General study results and limits: T-cell counts and diversity at one year post-transplant came mainly from newly produced T cells. Recipient T cells and thymic progenitors that survived were the source of the high TCRbeta diversity seen at day 60 in some patients. There were reportedly several hundred expanded graft clones from which alpha-beta T cells came about two months after transplant.

The receptor's source is a boy in the first two years of life with SCID, due to receive a stem cell transplant. The specimen comprised peripheral blood, sampled before TCRalphabeta/CD19-depleted stem cell transplant.

The CDR3: CASSQEYSKDGYSYEQYF. CDR3 coding DNA: TGCGCCAGCAGCCAAGAATACTCGAAAGACGGATACTCCTACGAGCAGTACTTC. The V call is TRBV4-1, the J call TRBJ2-7; D unclear. The CDR3 has 18 residues. Germline V gives CDR1 MGHRA, CDR2 YSYEKL. The V end lost 0 bases, the J end lost 0 bases, and 18 bases lay between the germline ends.